This entry lists 3 T cell receptor beta chains sequenced from one sample in a study of cytomegalovirus exposure and HLA in healthy donors. Repertoires were generated with immunoSEQ multiplex PCR, while TCRdb's copy carries only in-frame clones and drops some. The sample contains 100,000 to 150,000 clones, 89% of which appear only once. The sequenced sample consisted of PBMCs. Receptor source: a woman aged 18-29 years in good health and CMV-seronegative.

The chain links TRBV10-3 to TRBJ1-4; the D gene is possibly TRBD1 (5 bases). Deletions cut 6 bases from V and 0 bases from J, with 14 bases between. The CDR3 is made up of 16 amino acids. The germline V gene has CDR1 ENHRY and CDR2 SYGVKD. In DNA, the CDR3 is TGTGCCATCAGGGGCAGGGTAAACTCAACTAATGAAAAACTGTTTTTT. This translates into CAIRGRVNSTNEKLFF.

To note about this clone: Other DNA sequences in the same sample also yield this CDR3. The V call is TRBV20-1, the J call TRBJ1-2, with a tentative D call TRBD1 (5 bases). This CDR3 contains 11 residues. CDR1 and CDR2 from the germline V gene are DFQATT and SNEGSKA (reference sequence). Trimming took 3 bases from V and 3 from J, leaving 5 bases between them. DNA for the CDR3: TGCAGTGCTAGCAGGGACTATGGCTACACCTTC. The encoded protein is CSASRDYGYTF.

The rearrangement uses TRBV28 and TRBJ2-2; D is uncertain. The CDR3 has 15 amino acids. Trimming removed 3 bases at V and 0 bases at J, with 8 bases between. Per germline, CDR1 MDHEN and CDR2 SYDVKM. The CDR3 DNA follows: TGTGCCAGCAGTTTGGTACAGCCGAACACCGGGGAGCTGTTTTTT. Encoded protein: CASSLVQPNTGELFF.